This T cell receptor (beta chain) appears in the sequencing data of a study of human T cells and chemical hapten exposure. About the research overall: After 6 days, upper back 0.01% DPC patch tests were scored.

This clonotype was detected a few times. With 1 base removed from V and 4 bases from J, the gap between germline ends came to 17 bases. The length of the CDR3 is 16 residues. CDR1 and CDR2 (germline): GTSNPN, SVGIG (reference sequence). In TCRdb, the RACE reads were re-called with MiXCR into one record per CDR3 protein. The sample holds some 71,000 distinct CDR3 sequences, about a tenth seen once. Sample time point: patch test 2, 6 weeks after DPC sensitization. Treatment meaning: therapeutic diphenylcyclopropenone sensitization with weekly scalp DPC. The chain uses TRBV30 and TRBJ1-3, with D perhaps matching TRBD1 (6 bases). The source of this sequence is a woman aged 45 to 65 with alopecia areata. Some clones in this sample may be carry-over from other donors' samples. The source material was whole blood, sampled in connection with sensitization to the hapten diphenylcyclopropenone (DPC). CDR3 DNA: TGTGCCTGGAGTGACATTCCCCAGGGGTGGGGAAACACCATATATTTT. Its translation is CAWSDIPQGWGNTIYF.